The entry below gives a single T cell receptor beta chain sequence along with its context. This clonotype was found many times. The specificity of this receptor is unknown. Base qualities are missing; no much larger clone stands one base away. Set within a cohort of healthcare workers in London, UK, this nested case-control study involved weekly PCR testing of nasopharyngeal swabs along with blood sampling. Healthcare workers were recruited between 23 and 31 March 2020, during the week of the UK lockdown, and were followed weekly for up to about 15 weeks. The method was 5' RACE. Instrument on record: NextSeq 500. Unique molecular identifiers were attached to individual cDNA molecules in the TCR library protocol so that sequencing error and PCR bias could be corrected. Sequencing covered both TCR alpha and beta chains, and within each sample the abundances of alpha and beta sequences were tightly co-correlated. The original pipeline was this. Decombinator V4 was used to annotate the V gene, J gene and CDR3 of the TCR sequences. TCRs were defined as expanded if a significant change between any two time points was detected under a Poisson model with p below 0.0001. TCR abundances were normalised to the total number of TCRs sequenced per sample and were expressed as counts per million. TRAV1-2 paired with TRAJ12, TRAJ20 or TRAJ33 defined MAIT TCRs, while TRAV10 paired with TRAJ18 defined iNKT TCRs. VDJdb, accessed on 1 November 2021, was searched for TCRs annotated for CMV, EBV and SARS-CoV-2, and TCRs annotated for more than one antigen were excluded. The raw public reads went through TCRdb reprocessing: fastp at Q25, MiXCR clone calling, in-frame beta chains kept. Entries are consolidated by CDR3 protein sequence, retaining the most common genes and DNA. V and J calls and clone size were set by TCRdb, not the authors. Recorded for this sample are around 45,000 distinct CDR3 sequences; 3% to 4% of them occurred a single time. Clones ranked in the top ten supply 2.5% to 3.5% of the sample.

The entry originates in a study of early T cells in non-severe SARS-CoV-2 infection (dated by TCRdb to the early 2020s). Background on the whole study: Bulk RNA from unsorted whole blood was used for TCR sequencing, so alpha and beta chains could not be paired.

Overall results and qualifications from the work: VDJdb matching was skewed toward anti-spike CD8 responses, so virus-specific expansions were likely underestimated and private and CD4 specificities were missed.

CDR1 and CDR2 were assigned from the germline V gene (reference sequence) as LNHDA and SQIVND. The trim is 3 bases for V and 5 bases for J, with a gap of 4 bases between the germline ends. From the cysteine up to the phenylalanine, the CDR3 has a length of 12 residues. Only the CDR3 region is kept as DNA, spanning 36 bases read in frame from base 1. The clonotype was recovered from an adult who was a healthcare worker with PCR-confirmed SARS-CoV-2 infection or an uninfected control (not recorded which). The sequenced material came from whole blood. Recombination linked TRBV19 to TRBJ2-2, with the D gene not confidently named. The nucleotide sequence reads as follows: TGTGCCAGTAGTATCGGAACCGGGGAGCTGTTTTTT. It encodes CASSIGTGELFF. Reference TRBV19 and TRBJ2-2 proteins supply the regions before and after the CDR3; the full variable domain is: DGGITQSPKYLFRKEGQNVTLSCEQNLNHDAMYWYRQDPGQGLRLIYYSQIVNDFQKGDIAEGYSVSREKKESFPLTVTSAQKNPTAFYLCASSIGTGELFFGEGSRLTVL.